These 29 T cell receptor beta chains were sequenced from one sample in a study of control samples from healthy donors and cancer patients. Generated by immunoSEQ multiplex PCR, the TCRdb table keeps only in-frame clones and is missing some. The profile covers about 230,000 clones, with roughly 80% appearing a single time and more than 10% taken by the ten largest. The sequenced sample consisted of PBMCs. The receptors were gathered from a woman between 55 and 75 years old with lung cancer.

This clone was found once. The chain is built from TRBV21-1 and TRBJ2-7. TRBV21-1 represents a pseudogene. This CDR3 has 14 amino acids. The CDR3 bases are TGTGCCAGCAGCAGCCGGGACCGAGCCTACGAGCAGTACTTC. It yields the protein CASSSRDRAYEQYF.

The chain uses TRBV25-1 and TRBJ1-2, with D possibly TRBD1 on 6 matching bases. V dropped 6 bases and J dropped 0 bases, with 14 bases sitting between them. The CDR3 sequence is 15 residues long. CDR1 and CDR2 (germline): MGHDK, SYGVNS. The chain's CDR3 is CASRETGYANYGYTF. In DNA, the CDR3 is TGTGCCAGCAGGGAGACAGGCTATGCTAACTATGGCTACACCTTC.

The CDR3 nucleotides are TGTGCCAGTAGTAGGACAGCGAGTAATTCACCCCTCCACTTT. Protein product: CASSRTASNSPLHF. This chain connects TRBV19 to TRBJ1-6; D perhaps matches TRBD1 (6 bases). V was trimmed by 4 bases and J by 6 bases, leaving 10 bases between them. The CDR3 extends over 14 amino acids. Germline CDR1 reads LNHDA; CDR2 reads SQIVND (reference sequence). The whole variable domain, filled in from reference TRBV19 and TRBJ1-6, reads DGGITQSPKYLFRKEGQNVTLSCEQNLNHDAMYWYRQDPGQGLRLIYYSQIVNDFQKGDIAEGYSVSREKKESFPLTVTSAQKNPTAFYLCASSRTASNSPLHFGNGTRLTVT.

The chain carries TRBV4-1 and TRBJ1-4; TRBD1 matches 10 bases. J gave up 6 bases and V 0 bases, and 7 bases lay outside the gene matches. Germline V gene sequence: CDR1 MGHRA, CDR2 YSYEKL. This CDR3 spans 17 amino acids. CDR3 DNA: TGCGCCAGCAGCCAAGATAGGACAGGGGGAGCGGATGAAAAACTGTTTTTT. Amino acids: CASSQDRTGGADEKLFF.

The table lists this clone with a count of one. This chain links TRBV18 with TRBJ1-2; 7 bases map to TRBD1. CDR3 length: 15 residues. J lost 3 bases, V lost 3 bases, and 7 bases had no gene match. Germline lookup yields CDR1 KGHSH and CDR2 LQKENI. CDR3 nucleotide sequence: TGTGCCAGCTCACCCGCGCCCACAGGGGACTATGGCTACACCTTC. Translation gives CASSPAPTGDYGYTF. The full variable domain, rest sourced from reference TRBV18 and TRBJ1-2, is NAGVMQNPRHLVRRRGQEARLRCSPMKGHSHVYWYRQLPEEGLKFMVYLQKENIIDESGMPKERFSAEFPKEGPSILRIQQVVRGDSAAYFCASSPAPTGDYGYTFGSGTRLTVV.

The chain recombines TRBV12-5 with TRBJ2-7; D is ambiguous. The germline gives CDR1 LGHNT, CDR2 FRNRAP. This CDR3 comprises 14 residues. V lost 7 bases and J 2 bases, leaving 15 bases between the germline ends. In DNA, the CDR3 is TGTGCTAGTGCCCTCGACGGGCTTCCCTACGAGCAGTACTTC. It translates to CASALDGLPYEQYF.

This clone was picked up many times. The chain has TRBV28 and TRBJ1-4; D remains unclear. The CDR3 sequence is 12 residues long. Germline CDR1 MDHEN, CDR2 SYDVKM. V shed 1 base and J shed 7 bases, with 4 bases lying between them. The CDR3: CASSLYVEKLFF. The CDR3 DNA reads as TGTGCCAGCAGTTTATATGTTGAAAAACTGTTTTTT.

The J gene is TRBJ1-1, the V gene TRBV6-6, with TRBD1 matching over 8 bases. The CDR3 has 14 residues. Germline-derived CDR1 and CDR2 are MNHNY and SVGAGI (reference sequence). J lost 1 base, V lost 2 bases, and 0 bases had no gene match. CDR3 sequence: CASSYGQGNTEAFF. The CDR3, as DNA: TGTGCCAGCAGTTACGGACAGGGGAACACTGAAGCTTTCTTT.

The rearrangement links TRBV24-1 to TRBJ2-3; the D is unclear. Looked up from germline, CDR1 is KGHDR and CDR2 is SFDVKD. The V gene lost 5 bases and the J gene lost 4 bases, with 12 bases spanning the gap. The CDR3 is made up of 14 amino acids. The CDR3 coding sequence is TGTGCCACCAGTGGACGTCCGTTGCCAGATACGCAGTATTTT. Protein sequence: CATSGRPLPDTQYF.

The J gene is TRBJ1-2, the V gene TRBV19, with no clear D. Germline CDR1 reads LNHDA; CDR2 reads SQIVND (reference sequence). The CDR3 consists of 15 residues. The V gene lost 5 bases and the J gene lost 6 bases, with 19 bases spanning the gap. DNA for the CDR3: TGTGCCAGTAGTGCACCAAGTCGGGGTATAGATGGCTACACCTTC. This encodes CASSAPSRGIDGYTF.

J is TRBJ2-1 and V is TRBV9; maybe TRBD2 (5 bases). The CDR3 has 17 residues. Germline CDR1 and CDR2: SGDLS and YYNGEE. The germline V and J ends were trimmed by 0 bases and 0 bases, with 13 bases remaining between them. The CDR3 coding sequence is TGTGCCAGCAGCGTAGCTGACCAGCGGAGCTCCTACAATGAGCAGTTCTTC. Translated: CASSVADQRSSYNEQFF.

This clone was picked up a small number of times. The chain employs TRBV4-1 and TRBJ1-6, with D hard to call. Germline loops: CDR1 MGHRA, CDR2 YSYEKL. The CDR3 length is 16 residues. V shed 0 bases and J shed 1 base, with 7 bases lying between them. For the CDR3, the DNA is TGCGCCAGCAGCCAAGATTCGGCTTCCTATAATTCACCCCTCCACTTT. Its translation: CASSQDSASYNSPLHF.

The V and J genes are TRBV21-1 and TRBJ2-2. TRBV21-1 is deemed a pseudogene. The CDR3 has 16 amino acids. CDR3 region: CASSKEGGLDTGELFF. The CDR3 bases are TGTGCCAGCAGCAAAGAGGGGGGTTTGGACACCGGGGAGCTGTTTTTT.

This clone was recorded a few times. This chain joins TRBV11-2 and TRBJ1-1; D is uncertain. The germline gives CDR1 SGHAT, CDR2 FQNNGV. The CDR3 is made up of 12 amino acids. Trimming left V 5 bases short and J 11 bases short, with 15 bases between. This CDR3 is CASSPGWAHAFF. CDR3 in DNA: TGTGCCAGCAGCCCCGGATGGGCCCACGCTTTCTTT.

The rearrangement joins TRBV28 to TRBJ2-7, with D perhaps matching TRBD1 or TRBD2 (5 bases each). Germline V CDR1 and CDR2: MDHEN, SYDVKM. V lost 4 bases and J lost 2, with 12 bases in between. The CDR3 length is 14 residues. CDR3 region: CASSSGTGPYEQYF. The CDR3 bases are TGTGCCAGCAGTTCGGGGACGGGCCCCTACGAGCAGTACTTC.

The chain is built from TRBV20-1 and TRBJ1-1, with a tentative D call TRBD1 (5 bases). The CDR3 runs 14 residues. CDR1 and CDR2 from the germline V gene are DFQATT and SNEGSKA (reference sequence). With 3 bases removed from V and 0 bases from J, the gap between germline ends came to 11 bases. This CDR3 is CSASLGLLNTEAFF. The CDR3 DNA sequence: TGCAGTGCTAGTCTGGGGCTCCTGAACACTGAAGCTTTCTTT.

For the CDR3, the DNA is TGTGCCAGCAGCCAAGATAGAGCAGAGACCCAGTACTTC. It yields the protein CASSQDRAETQYF. The rearrangement joins TRBV14 to TRBJ2-5; no clear D gene. The CDR3 sequence is 13 residues long. CDR1 and CDR2 from the germline V gene are SGHDN and FVKESK. V lost 0 bases and J 4 bases, leaving 6 bases between the germline ends.

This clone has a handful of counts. CDR3 nucleotide sequence: TGCGCCAGCAGTTGGGACAGGGATCAGCCCCAGCATTTT. It translates to CASSWDRDQPQHF. The chain combines TRBV10-2 with TRBJ1-5; TRBD1 agrees at 9 bases. CDR1 is WSHSY and CDR2 is SAAADI in the germline V gene. This CDR3 is 13 amino acids long. Unmatched junction bases numbered 1, after V lost 5 bases and J lost 5 bases.

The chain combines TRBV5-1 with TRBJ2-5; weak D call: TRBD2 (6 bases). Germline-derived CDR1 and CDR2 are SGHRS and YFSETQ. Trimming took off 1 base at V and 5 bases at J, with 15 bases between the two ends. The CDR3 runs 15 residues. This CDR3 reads CASSLTGVSVETQYF. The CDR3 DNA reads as TGCGCCAGCAGCTTGACGGGAGTATCGGTGGAGACCCAGTACTTC.

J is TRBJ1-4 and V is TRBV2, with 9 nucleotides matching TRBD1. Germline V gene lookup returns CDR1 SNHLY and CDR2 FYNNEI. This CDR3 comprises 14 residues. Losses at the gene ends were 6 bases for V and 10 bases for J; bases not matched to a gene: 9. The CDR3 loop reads CASRDRGVHGKLFF. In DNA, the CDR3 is TGTGCCAGCAGGGACAGGGGCGTACATGGAAAACTGTTTTTT.

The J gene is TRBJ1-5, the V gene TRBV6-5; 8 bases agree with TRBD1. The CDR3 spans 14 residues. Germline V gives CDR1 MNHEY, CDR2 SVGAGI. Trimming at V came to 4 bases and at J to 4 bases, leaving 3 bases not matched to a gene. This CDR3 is CASSSGTGNQPQHF. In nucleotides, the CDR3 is TGTGCCAGCAGTTCCGGGACAGGTAATCAGCCCCAGCATTTT.

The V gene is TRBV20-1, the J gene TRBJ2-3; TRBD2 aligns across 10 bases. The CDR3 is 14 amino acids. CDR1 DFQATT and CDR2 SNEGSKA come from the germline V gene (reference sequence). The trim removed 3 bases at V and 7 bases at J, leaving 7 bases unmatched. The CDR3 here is CSASSSGRLYTQYF. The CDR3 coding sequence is TGCAGTGCTAGTTCTAGCGGGAGATTGTATACGCAGTATTTT.

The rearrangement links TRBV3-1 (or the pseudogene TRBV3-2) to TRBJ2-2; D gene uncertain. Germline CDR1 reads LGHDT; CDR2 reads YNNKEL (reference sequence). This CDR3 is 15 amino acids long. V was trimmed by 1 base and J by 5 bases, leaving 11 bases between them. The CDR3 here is CASSQVLPWTGELFF. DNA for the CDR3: TGTGCCAGCAGCCAAGTTCTCCCGTGGACCGGGGAGCTGTTTTTT.

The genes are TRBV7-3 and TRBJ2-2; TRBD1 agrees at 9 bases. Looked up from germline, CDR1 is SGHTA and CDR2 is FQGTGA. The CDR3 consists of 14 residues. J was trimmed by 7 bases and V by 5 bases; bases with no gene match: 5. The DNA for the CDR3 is TGTGCCAGCAGCATACAGGGGGCCGGCGGGGAGCTGTTTTTT. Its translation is CASSIQGAGGELFF.

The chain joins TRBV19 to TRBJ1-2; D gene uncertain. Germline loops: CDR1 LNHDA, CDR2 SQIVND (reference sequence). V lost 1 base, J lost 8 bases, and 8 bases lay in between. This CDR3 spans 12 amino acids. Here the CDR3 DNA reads TGTGCCAGTAGTATAGGAGGAGGGGGCTACACCTTC. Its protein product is CASSIGGGGYTF. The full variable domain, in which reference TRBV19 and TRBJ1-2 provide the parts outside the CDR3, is DGGITQSPKYLFRKEGQNVTLSCEQNLNHDAMYWYRQDPGQGLRLIYYSQIVNDFQKGDIAEGYSVSREKKESFPLTVTSAQKNPTAFYLCASSIGGGGYTFGSGTRLTVV.

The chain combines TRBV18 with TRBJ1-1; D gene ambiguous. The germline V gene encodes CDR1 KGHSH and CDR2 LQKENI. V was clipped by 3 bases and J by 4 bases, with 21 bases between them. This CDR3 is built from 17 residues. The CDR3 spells CASSPTILTEMFTEAFF. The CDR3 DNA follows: TGTGCCAGCTCACCGACGATTCTTACAGAAATGTTCACTGAAGCTTTCTTT.

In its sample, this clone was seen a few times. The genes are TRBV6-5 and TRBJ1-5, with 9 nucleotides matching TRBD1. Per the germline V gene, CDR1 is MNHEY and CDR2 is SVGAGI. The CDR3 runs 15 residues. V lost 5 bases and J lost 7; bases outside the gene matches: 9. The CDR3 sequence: CASSPGGTGFQPQHF. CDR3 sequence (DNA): TGTGCCAGCAGTCCGGGAGGGACAGGGTTCCAGCCCCAGCATTTT.

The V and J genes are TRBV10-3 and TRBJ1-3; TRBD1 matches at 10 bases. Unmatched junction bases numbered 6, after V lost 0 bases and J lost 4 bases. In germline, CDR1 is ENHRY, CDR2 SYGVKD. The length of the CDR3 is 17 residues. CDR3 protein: CAISESTGGAAGNTIYF. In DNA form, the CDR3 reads TGTGCCATCAGTGAGTCGACAGGGGGCGCGGCGGGAAACACCATATATTTT.

The CDR3 DNA reads TGTGCCAGCAGGGATACAGGTGGAAACCAGCCCCAGCATTTT. Protein: CASRDTGGNQPQHF. The J gene is TRBJ1-5, the V gene TRBV6-5, with a weak D call TRBD1 (5 bases). Germline V gene data show CDR1 as MNHEY and CDR2 as SVGAGI. The CDR3 totals 14 residues. Trimming took off 6 bases at V and 7 bases at J, with 16 bases between the two ends.